These 16 T cell receptor beta chains originate from one sample sequenced in a study of T cells in localized non-small cell lung cancer. Sequencing was performed with immunoSEQ multiplex PCR; in TCRdb, only in-frame clones are kept and a portion is missing. The profile covers around 30,000 clones, with 85% to 95% appearing a single time and about 28% taken by the ten largest. Sequencing was performed on peripheral blood, taken before any cancer treatment. These receptors were taken from an older female donor with stage I lung adenocarcinoma.

The chain is built from TRBV9 and TRBJ1-1; D may be TRBD1 (5 bases). This CDR3 contains 11 residues. Looked up from germline, CDR1 is SGDLS and CDR2 is YYNGEE. V was trimmed by 5 bases and J by 7 bases, leaving 9 bases between them. CDR3 loop: CASRGQGEAFF. The CDR3 DNA is TGTGCCAGCAGGGGTCAGGGTGAAGCTTTCTTT.

The V call is TRBV27, the J call TRBJ1-1, with D tentatively TRBD1 (5 bases). The ends were cut back, 7 bases at V and 0 bases at J, with 12 bases in the middle. Germline CDR1 is MNHEY and CDR2 is SMNVEV (reference sequence). The CDR3 has 14 amino acids. The CDR3 region is CASNKPGMNTEAFF. CDR3 bases: TGTGCCAGCAACAAACCAGGGATGAACACTGAAGCTTTCTTT.

The CDR3, as DNA: TGTGCCACCACAAAACCCGGATCCTATGGCTACACCTTC. The encoded protein is CATTKPGSYGYTF. The gene calls are TRBV6-5 and TRBJ1-2; D not certain. Germline CDR1 reads MNHEY; CDR2 reads SVGAGI. There are 13 residues in the CDR3. The V and J ends lost 10 bases and 4 bases respectively, with 16 bases between them.

This chain links TRBV5-1 with TRBJ2-3; 11 bases line up with TRBD2. Germline loops: CDR1 SGHRS, CDR2 YFSETQ. The J segment lost 4 bases and the V segment lost 4 bases, leaving 5 bases of the junction unmatched. This CDR3 is built from 15 residues. CDR3 sequence: CASSLSGGAADTQYF. CDR3 nucleotide sequence: TGCGCCAGCAGCCTTAGCGGGGGGGCGGCAGATACGCAGTATTTT.

V and J are TRBV18 and TRBJ1-1; D possibly corresponds to TRBD1 (6 bases). Between the trimmed V and J ends, which lost 3 bases and 1 base, there was a span of 9 bases. The CDR3 sequence is 14 residues long. CDR1 and CDR2 from the germline V gene are KGHSH and LQKENI. The CDR3 protein is CASSPGHQNTEAFF. CDR3 nucleotides: TGTGCCAGCTCACCGGGACACCAGAACACTGAAGCTTTCTTT.

This clone has more than one count but fewer than ten. At one end the junction does not follow the germline gene, possibly because of a read error. This rearrangement joins TRBV7-9 to TRBJ1-3; the match to TRBD1 covers 8 bases. Looked up from germline, CDR1 is SEHNR and CDR2 is FQNEAQ (reference sequence). The CDR3 has 14 amino acids. DNA for the CDR3: TGTGCCAGCAGTCTGACAGGGGTTGGAGACACCATATATTTT. Residues: CASSLTGVGDTIYF.

The CDR3 DNA reads as TGTGCCAGCAGCACAACCGCCGGGACAGGCAATGAAAAACTGTTTTTT. It encodes CASSTTAGTGNEKLFF. The rearrangement uses TRBV5-4 and TRBJ1-4, with TRBD1 matching over 8 bases. This CDR3 region has 16 residues. Germline CDR1 is SGHNT and CDR2 is YYREEE (reference sequence). Germline trimming cut 4 bases from V and 5 bases from J; bases unmatched to any gene: 10.

Only a few counts were recorded for this clone. The chain combines TRBV27 with TRBJ1-1; no reliable D call. The V end was cut by 5 bases, the J end by 1 base, with 8 bases between. Germline V gene sequence: CDR1 MNHEY, CDR2 SMNVEV (reference sequence). This CDR3 has 13 amino acids. The CDR3 sequence is CASSLRGNTEAFF. The CDR3 coding sequence is TGTGCCAGCAGTCTCCGCGGGAACACTGAAGCTTTCTTT.

The chain links TRBV18 to TRBJ1-1; D not resolved. Germline loops: CDR1 KGHSH, CDR2 LQKENI. The length of the CDR3 is 13 residues. V was trimmed by 3 bases and J by 7 bases, leaving 12 bases between them. The CDR3 loop reads CASSPTLDGEAFF. CDR3 coding DNA: TGTGCCAGCTCACCGACCCTCGACGGTGAAGCTTTCTTT.

This clone was seen just once. The chain links TRBV27 to TRBJ2-2; D unresolved. Germline CDR1 MNHEY, CDR2 SMNVEV (reference sequence). This CDR3 spans 13 amino acids. Deletions cut 7 bases from V and 0 bases from J, with 6 bases between. DNA of the CDR3: TGTGCCAGCATACCCGCGAACACCGGGGAGCTGTTTTTT. Its translation is CASIPANTGELFF.

With regard to this clone: An end of the junction does not agree with germline; a read error may underlie this. The chain recombines TRBV19 with TRBJ2-3; 11 bases agree with TRBD1. The CDR3 covers 16 residues. The germline V gene encodes CDR1 LNHDA and CDR2 SQIVND (reference sequence). The CDR3 spells CVSSLTGTGGLDTQYF. The CDR3 DNA sequence: TGTGTCAGTAGTTTAACCGGGACAGGGGGTTTGGATACGCAGTATTTT.

The chain recombines TRBV5-1 with TRBJ2-6, with D perhaps being TRBD1 or TRBD2 (5 bases each). The germline V and J ends were trimmed by 0 bases and 0 bases, with 16 bases remaining between them. From germline, CDR1 is SGHRS and CDR2 YFSETQ. The CDR3 sequence is 19 residues long. Here the CDR3 reads CASSLVGVRDLSGANVLTF. The CDR3 DNA sequence: TGCGCCAGCAGCTTGGTTGGGGTCAGGGACCTCTCTGGGGCCAACGTCCTGACTTTC. Full variable domain (rest looked up from reference TRBV5-1 and TRBJ2-6): KAGVTQTPRYLIKTRGQQVTLSCSPISGHRSVSWYQQTPGQGLQFLFEYFSETQRNKGNFPGRFSGRQFSNSRSEMNVSTLELGDSALYLCASSLVGVRDLSGANVLTFGAGSRLTVL.

The chain has TRBV7-2 and TRBJ2-5; D is uncertain. Per germline, CDR1 SGHTA and CDR2 FQGNSA. The CDR3 loop spans 12 amino acids. The ends were cut back, 3 bases at V and 4 bases at J, with 6 bases in the middle. CDR3 protein: CASSFGRETQYF. The CDR3 nucleotides read TGTGCCAGCAGCTTCGGCCGAGAGACCCAGTACTTC.

The V and J genes are TRBV5-1 and TRBJ1-1; D unclear. Germline-derived CDR1 and CDR2 are SGHRS and YFSETQ. The CDR3 is 14 residues long. Trimming cost V 4 bases and J 1 base, with 11 bases left between them. The CDR3 DNA sequence: TGCGCCAGCAGCCCCGTATCGCCGAACACTGAAGCTTTCTTT. Protein product: CASSPVSPNTEAFF.

The chain is built from TRBV5-1 and TRBJ2-7; 7 bases align to TRBD2. V was pared by 3 bases and J by 0 bases, with 9 bases of the junction left unmatched. This CDR3 is built from 16 residues. Germline V gene sequence: CDR1 SGHRS, CDR2 YFSETQ. Written as DNA, the CDR3 is TGCGCCAGCAGCTACATTAGCGGGTCGAGCTCCTACGAGCAGTACTTC. Translation: CASSYISGSSSYEQYF.

The CDR3 sequence: CASSFDLSYEQYF. Here the CDR3 DNA reads TGTGCCAGCAGCTTCGACCTCTCCTACGAGCAGTACTTC. The chain combines TRBV7-6 with TRBJ2-7; D gene unclear. Germline assignment: CDR1 SGHVS and CDR2 FNYEAQ. Between the trimmed V and J ends, which lost 3 bases and 0 bases, there was a span of 6 bases. This CDR3 is 13 amino acids long.